This T cell receptor (beta chain) is from a study of CD4+ T cells in melanoma. Study observations and caveats: In melanoma, neoantigen-specific CD4+ T cells reportedly differed in differentiation state. CD8+ T cell, macrophage and B cell function reportedly correlated with neoantigen-specific CD4+ T cells.

In regard to this clone: Antigen: not known.

The CDR3 spans 14 residues. V was pared by 3 bases and J by 2 bases, with 4 bases of the junction left unmatched. Germline CDR1 SGHDT, CDR2 YYEEEE. Repertoires were generated with immunoSEQ multiplex PCR, while TCRdb's copy carries only in-frame clones and drops some. The sample carries 17,000 or so clones, 83% recorded once. This TCR came from a human donor with melanoma. Sequencing was performed on cells from a culture (not recorded whether cultured in vitro). The chain couples TRBV5-6 to TRBJ2-5, with 7 nucleotides matching TRBD1. Written as DNA, the CDR3 is TGTGCCAGCAGCTCCGGACAGGCACAAGAGACCCAGTACTTC. It codes for CASSSGQAQETQYF.